The entry below gives a single TCR beta chain sequence along with its context. The length of the CDR3 is 15 residues. Germline loops: CDR1 SGHNT, CDR2 YYREEE (reference sequence). The V end lost 3 bases, the J end lost 0 bases, and 11 bases lay between the germline ends. Profiled with immunoSEQ multiplex PCR; TCRdb holds only in-frame clones, not every one. The sample yields 100,000 to 150,000 clones, about 96% seen once. This entry belongs to a study of cytomegalovirus exposure and HLA in healthy donors. The validation cohort, a group of over a hundred subjects, included the donors and was separate from the roughly 620-subject first cohort.

The gene calls are TRBV5-4 and TRBJ2-3; maybe TRBD2 (5 bases). The sample was PBMCs. This clonotype originated in a man aged 18 to 30 in good health and CMV-seronegative. CDR3 protein: CASSSGNPSTDTQYF. The CDR3 coding sequence is TGTGCCAGCAGCTCCGGGAACCCTAGCACAGATACGCAGTATTTT. Filled out from reference TRBV5-4 and TRBJ2-3, the complete variable domain reads ETGVTQSPTHLIKTRGQQVTLRCSSQSGHNTVSWYQQALGQGPQFIFQYYREEENGRGNFPPRFSGLQFPNYSSELNVNALELDDSALYLCASSSGNPSTDTQYFGPGTRLTVL.